This T cell receptor beta chain was recovered during a study of blood T cell repertoires in COVID-19 (dated by TCRdb to about 2020). About the investigation overall: Collaborator samples came from the United States, Italy and Spain and covered acute and convalescent phases of COVID-19. The prospective study material was composed of cDNA or gDNA derived from T cells, B-cell-depleted T cells, or PBMCs. Deeply sampled blood TCRbeta repertoires from subjects exposed to, actively infected with, or recovered from COVID-19 were included in the dataset. The repertoires were released in a freely available public database meant as a resource for research on the immune response to SARS-CoV-2. The samples were drawn from two sources: the first 160 participants of the ongoing ImmuneRACE study, and 1,254 subjects contributed by 6 global collaborators. A de-identified subject ID, COVID-19 status, age in years and sex were almost always included in the sample metadata. Where HLA class I and class II types were available, the types were taken from metadata supplied by the sample provider, not from assay-based typing. General study outcomes and caveats: The amount of clinical and demographic metadata varied by source and participant and was provided uncurated.

Enrolling through a virtual design, the prospective study's participants ranged in age from roughly 18 to 95 years and lived across more than 20 United States geographic areas. Cohort assignment in the prospective study relied on participant-reported clinical history from a screening survey and a study questionnaire. In the prospective study, whole blood, serum and a nasopharyngeal or oropharyngeal swab were collected from each participant by mobile phlebotomists. Additional blood draws and questionnaires over an approximately 2-month period could optionally be provided by prospective study participants. Prospective study blood samples were shipped either frozen or at room temperature before DNA extraction. On this clone: This receptor's antigen is unknown. The sample holds no much larger clone one base away, and base qualities are not on file. The identical CDR3 is also encoded by other nucleotide sequences in the sample.

TCRbeta CDR3 regions were amplified from genomic DNA by means of the immunoSEQ Assay, a bias-controlled multiplex PCR. The published analysis was carried out like this. The number of nucleated cells in each sample was estimated from the amplification of reference gene primers within the assay. Sequence reads were collapsed and filtered to measure the absolute abundance of every unique TCRbeta CDR3 rearrangement. Productive Simpson clonality was computed per sample as the square root of Simpson's diversity index over productive rearrangements. Sourced from immuneACCESS, this table was stored by TCRdb with only in-frame sequences that have V and J called. A share of the clones is absent; for the studies checked, an unresolved V gene accounts for under half, and the remainder has no known explanation. V and J calls and clone size come straight from that table; D and trimming were deduced from the DNA. The sample table lists a few hundred thousand clones, around 86% of them with a count of one. The biggest ten clones account for 4% to 5.5% of the sample.

This TCR derives from a woman between 35 and 50 years old with acute COVID-19. Sequenced input: PBMCs or T cells enriched from blood (not recorded which).

The DNA is as follows: TGTGCCAGCAGTTACCGAGGGGGAGCCGGGGAGCTGTTTTTT. Its translation is CASSYRGGAGELFF. The chain is encoded by TRBV6-5 joined to TRBJ2-2; the D gene is perhaps TRBD1, on 6 matching bases. Trimming at the junction amounts to 2 bases on V and 6 bases on J, and the germline ends lie 10 bases apart. The CDR3, from cysteine to phenylalanine, totals 14 residues. CDR3 DNA only is kept here, 42 bases in frame from base 1. Sequences MNHEY (CDR1) and SVGAGI (CDR2) are obtained from the germline V gene.